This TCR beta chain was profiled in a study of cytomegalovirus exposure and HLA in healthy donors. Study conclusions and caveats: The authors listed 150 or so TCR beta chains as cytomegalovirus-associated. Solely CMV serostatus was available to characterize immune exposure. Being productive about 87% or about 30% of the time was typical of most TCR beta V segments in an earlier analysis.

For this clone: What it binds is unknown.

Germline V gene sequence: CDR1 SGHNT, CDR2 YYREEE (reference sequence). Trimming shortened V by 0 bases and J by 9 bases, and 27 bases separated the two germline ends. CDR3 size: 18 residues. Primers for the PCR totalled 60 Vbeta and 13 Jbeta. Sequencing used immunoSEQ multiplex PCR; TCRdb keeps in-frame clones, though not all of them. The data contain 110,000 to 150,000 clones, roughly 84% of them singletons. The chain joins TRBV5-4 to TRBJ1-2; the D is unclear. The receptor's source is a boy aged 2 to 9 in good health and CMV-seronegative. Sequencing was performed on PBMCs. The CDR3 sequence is CASSLDGAWRVPEPRYTF. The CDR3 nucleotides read TGTGCCAGCAGCTTGGACGGAGCGTGGCGCGTACCAGAACCTCGCTACACCTTC.